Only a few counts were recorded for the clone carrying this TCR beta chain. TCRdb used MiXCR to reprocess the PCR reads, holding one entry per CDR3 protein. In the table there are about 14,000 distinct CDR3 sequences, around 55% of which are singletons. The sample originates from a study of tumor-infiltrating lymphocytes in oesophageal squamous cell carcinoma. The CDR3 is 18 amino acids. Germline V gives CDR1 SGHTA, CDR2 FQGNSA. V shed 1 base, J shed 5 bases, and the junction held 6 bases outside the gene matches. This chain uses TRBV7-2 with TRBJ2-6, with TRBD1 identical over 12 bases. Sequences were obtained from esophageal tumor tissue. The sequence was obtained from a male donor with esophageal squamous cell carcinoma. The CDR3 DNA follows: TGTGCCAGCAGCTTAGGGGGGACAGGGGGCGAAAGGGCCAACGTCCTGACTTTC. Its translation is CASSLGGTGGERANVLTF.